This TCR beta chain originates from a study of blood T cell repertoires in COVID-19. Study context: Material from acute and convalescent COVID-19 was sourced from the United States, Italy and Spain. T cells, B-cell-depleted T cells, or PBMCs provided the cDNA or gDNA that served as material.

As handled by the study authors: Estimated nucleated cell counts came from reference gene primer amplification. The table came from immunoSEQ multiplex PCR; TCRdb's copy has only in-frame clones and leaves some out. V, J and clone size were drawn from that table, and D and trimming were deduced from the DNA. The profile shows approximately 250,000 clones, approximately 86% of them singletons. V lost 2 bases and J lost 5, with 12 bases in between. CDR3 size: 14 residues. Germline lookup yields CDR1 MNHNS and CDR2 SASEGT. The origin of this receptor is a man aged 35 to 55 with active or convalescent COVID-19. The sequencing sample was made of peripheral blood. V and J are TRBV6-1 and TRBJ1-1, with D possibly being TRBD1 (6 bases). CDR3 sequence reads: CASSEYQGRTEAFF. Written as DNA, the CDR3 is TGTGCCAGCAGTGAATATCAGGGGAGAACTGAAGCTTTCTTT.